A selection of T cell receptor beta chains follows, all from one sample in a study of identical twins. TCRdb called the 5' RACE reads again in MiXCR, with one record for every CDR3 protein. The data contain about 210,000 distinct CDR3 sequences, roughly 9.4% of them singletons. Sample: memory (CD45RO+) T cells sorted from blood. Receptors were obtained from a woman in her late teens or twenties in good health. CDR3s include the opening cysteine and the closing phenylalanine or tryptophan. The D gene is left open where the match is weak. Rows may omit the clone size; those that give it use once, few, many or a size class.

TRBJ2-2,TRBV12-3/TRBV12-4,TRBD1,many,TGTGCCAGCAGACAGGGGGTGAGAACCGGGGAGCTGTTTTTT,CASRQGVRTGELFF
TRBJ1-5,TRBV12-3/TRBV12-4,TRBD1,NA,TGTGCCAGCAGTTTAGTCGGGACAGGGCCCAATCAGCCCCAGCATTTT,CASSLVGTGPNQPQHF
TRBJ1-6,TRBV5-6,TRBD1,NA,TGTGCCAGCAGTCGGCTGGACAGGGGAGATTCACCCCTCCACTTT,CASSRLDRGDSPLHF
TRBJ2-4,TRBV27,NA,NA,TGTGCCAGCAGTCCACAGGTTTCCAAAAACATTCAGTACTTC,CASSPQVSKNIQYF
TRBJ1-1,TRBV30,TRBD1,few,TGTGCCTGGAGTCCTCCGGGACAGGGGGCGCGGGGGAACCCGTTT,CAWSPPGQGARGNPF
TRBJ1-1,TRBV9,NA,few,TGTGCCAGCAGCGCCCAGTCTGGGCCGAACACTGAAGCTTTCTTT,CASSAQSGPNTEAFF
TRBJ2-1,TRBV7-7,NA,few,TGTGCCAGCAGCCGGGGACCCGCCGCCTACAATGAGCAGTTCTTC,CASSRGPAAYNEQFF
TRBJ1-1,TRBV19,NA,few,TGTGCCAGTAGTCTACGACAGGTTGGCGGGAACACTGAAGCTTTCTTT,CASSLRQVGGNTEAFF
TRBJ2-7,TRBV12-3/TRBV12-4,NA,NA,TGTGCCAGCAGTTTTGAGGGCCATCAGACGTACGAGCAGTACTTC,CASSFEGHQTYEQYF
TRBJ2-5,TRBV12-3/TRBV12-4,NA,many,TGTGCCAGCAGTACCCGAGAGACCCAGTACTTC,CASSTRETQYF
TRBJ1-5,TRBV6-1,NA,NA,TGTGCCAGCAGCCGAAGGACAGGCAATCAGCCCCAGCATTTT,CASSRRTGNQPQHF
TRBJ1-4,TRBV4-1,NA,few,TGCGCCAGCAGAAATTACAGGGACGATGAAAAACTGTTTTTT,CASRNYRDDEKLFF
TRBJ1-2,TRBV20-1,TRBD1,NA,TGCAGTGCTAGAGTCGTAGAAACAGGGGAAGGCTACACCTTC,CSARVVETGEGYTF
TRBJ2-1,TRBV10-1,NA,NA,TGCGCCAGCAGTGATCCTCAGGGATACAATGAGCAGTTCTTC,CASSDPQGYNEQFF